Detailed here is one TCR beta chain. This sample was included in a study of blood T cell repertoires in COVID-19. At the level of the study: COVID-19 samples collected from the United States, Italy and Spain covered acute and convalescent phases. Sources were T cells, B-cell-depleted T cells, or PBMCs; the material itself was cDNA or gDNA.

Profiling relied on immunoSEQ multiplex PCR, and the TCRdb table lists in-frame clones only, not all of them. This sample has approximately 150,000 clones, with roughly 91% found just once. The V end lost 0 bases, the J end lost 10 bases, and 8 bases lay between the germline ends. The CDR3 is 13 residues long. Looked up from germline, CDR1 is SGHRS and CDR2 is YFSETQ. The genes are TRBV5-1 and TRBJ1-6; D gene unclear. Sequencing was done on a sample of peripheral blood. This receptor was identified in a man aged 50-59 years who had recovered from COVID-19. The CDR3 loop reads CASSLDSSSPLHF. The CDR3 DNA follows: TGCGCCAGCAGCTTGGACAGCAGCTCACCCCTCCACTTT.